This section outlines one T cell receptor (beta chain) sequence together with its context. Each sample used at least 6 million PBMCs. The CDR3 sequence is 13 residues long. Germline loops: CDR1 SGHRS, CDR2 YFSETQ. V dropped 2 bases and J dropped 9; count of bases not matched to a gene: 5. The entry originates in a study of blood T cells in healthy people across ages. Next came a second PCR, run for about 7 to 12 cycles, which used a sample-barcoded 5' primer along with a J-beta primer mix. TCRdb redid the calling of the 5' RACE reads with MiXCR, one entry per CDR3 protein. Counted here are 580,000 or so distinct CDR3 sequences, around 50% occurring once; the ten biggest clones make up 20% to 25%.

The origin of this receptor is a man older than 75 in good health. Sequences were obtained from blood. This chain connects TRBV5-1 to TRBJ2-1; 7 bases are shared with TRBD2. The CDR3 coding sequence is TGCGCCAGCAGCTTTGCAGCTAGCGGTGAGCAGTTCTTC. This translates into CASSFAASGEQFF.